The clone carrying this T cell receptor beta chain was seen at least ten times. The antigen is not known. Prepared TCR beta cDNA libraries contained unique molecular identifiers. T cells numbering about 0.85 to 11 million yielded cDNA molecules that totaled about 500,000. Using its own MiXCR run on the PCR reads, TCRdb lists one record per CDR3 protein. Among 150,000 to 200,000 distinct CDR3 sequences listed, approximately 28% were seen once. The source of the sample is a study of post-analysis software for immune sequencing data. Turning to the study itself: The study covered relapsing-remitting, secondary progressive and progressive-relapsing courses of multiple sclerosis. Findings of the study overall: Relative to controls, patients had a few TRBV segments at higher frequency, with TRBV5-6, TRBV5-1 and TRBV20-1 among these. Strong same-batch co-clustering of samples appeared with F measure clustering. Versus controls, multiple sclerosis patients showed significantly lower diversity (normalized Chao1).

CDR1 is SGHAT and CDR2 is FQNNGV in the germline V gene. V was shortened by 5 bases and J by 15 bases, with 17 bases between the two germline ends. This CDR3 has 12 amino acids. This TCR was recovered from a girl under 18 with multiple sclerosis. V and J are TRBV11-2 and TRBJ2-1, with D possibly matching TRBD2 (5 bases). The specimen sequenced was blood. CDR3 sequence: CASSRLALQPFF. CDR3 DNA sequence: TGTGCCAGCAGCCGTCTAGCTCTTCAGCCGTTCTTC. Full variable domain (remainder filled in from reference TRBV11-2 and TRBJ2-1): EAGVAQSPRYKIIEKRQSVAFWCNPISGHATLYWYQQILGQGPKLLIQFQNNGVVDDSQLPKDRFSAERLKGVDSTLKIQPAKLEDSAVYLCASSRLALQPFFGPGTRLTVL.